Listed below are T cell receptor beta chains from one sample, sequenced in a study of PD-L1 blockade in urothelial cancer. Clones were read by immunoSEQ multiplex PCR, and TCRdb kept only the in-frame ones, dropping some. The data contain 95,000 to 150,000 clones, roughly 83% of them singletons. The sequencing used PBMCs, collected around atezolizumab (anti-PD-L1) treatment. Every receptor here comes from a middle-aged man with urothelial cancer. Each CDR3 is given with its conserved first and last residue. The order of the fields is V gene, D gene, J gene, clone size, CDR3 DNA, CDR3 protein. The D gene is left open where the match is weak. Not every row has a clone size; where given, it reads once, few, many or a size class.

TRBV6-5	NA	TRBJ1-2	NA	TGTGCCAGCAGTTACTCAGGGGTTAGCTATGGCTACACCTTC	CASSYSGVSYGYTF
TRBV14	TRBD2	TRBJ2-2	NA	TGTGCCAGCAGCCAAGATTTTGGCGGGAGTTACACCGGGGAGCTGTTTTTT	CASSQDFGGSYTGELFF
TRBV28	TRBD1	TRBJ1-4	NA	TGTGCCAGCAGTTCGGGACAGCTAAATGAAAAACTGTTTTTT	CASSSGQLNEKLFF
TRBV5-4	TRBD2	TRBJ2-5	few	TGTGCCAGCAGCCCCTTAGCGGGAACTGAGACCCAGTACTTC	CASSPLAGTETQYF
TRBV28	NA	TRBJ1-5	NA	TGTGCCAGCATCCCTGGGGGGGGCGGTCAGCCCCAGCATTTT	CASIPGGGGQPQHF
TRBV5-4	NA	TRBJ2-2	NA	TGTGCCAGCAGTTATACCGGGACCGGGGAGCTGTTTTTT	CASSYTGTGELFF
TRBV19	TRBD2	TRBJ2-5	NA	TGTGCCAGTAGTATAGCGCGAGGACTAGCGGGAGTAATCGGAGAGACCCAGTACTTC	CASSIARGLAGVIGETQYF
TRBV10-2	NA	TRBJ2-7	NA	TGCGCCAGCAGCAAAAATTTACAGGGTGGCGAGCAGTACTTC	CASSKNLQGGEQYF
TRBV5-1	NA	TRBJ2-7	NA	TGCGCCAGCAGCTCGGGGGTCGGAGGTGTCAGGTACGAGCAGTACTTC	CASSSGVGGVRYEQYF
TRBV11-2	TRBD2	TRBJ2-7	NA	TGTGCCAGCAGCTTAGCCCCGACTAGCGGGATCGAGCAGTACTTC	CASSLAPTSGIEQYF
TRBV4-1	NA	TRBJ2-3	NA	TGCGCCAGCAGCCAAGTAGCAGGGGTAGGGGGCACAGATACGCAGTATTTT	CASSQVAGVGGTDTQYF
TRBV7-2	TRBD1	TRBJ1-1	NA	TGTGCCAGCAGCTTAGTGGAGGGGGCCACTGAAGCTTTCTTT	CASSLVEGATEAFF
TRBV2	TRBD1	TRBJ2-6	NA	TGTGCCAGCAGGGACAGGGCCGGGGCCAACGTCCTGACTTTC	CASRDRAGANVLTF
TRBV30	NA	TRBJ1-2	few	TGTGCCTGGCTCCCACAGGTTTACAATGGCTACACCTTC	CAWLPQVYNGYTF
TRBV5-8	TRBD2	TRBJ2-7	NA	TGTGCCAGCACACCGGGACTAGCGGGATACGAGCAGTACTTC	CASTPGLAGYEQYF
TRBV9	NA	TRBJ1-6	NA	TGTGCCAGCAGCGTAGGCCCCAATCCCTACAATTCACCCCTCCACTTT	CASSVGPNPYNSPLHF
TRBV28	NA	TRBJ1-1	once	TGTGCCAGCAGTACGAGGGTACTGACACCAAGAGCAAACACTGAAGCTTTCTTT	CASSTRVLTPRANTEAFF
TRBV28	TRBD1	TRBJ2-7	NA	TGTGCCAGCAGTTTGGACAGGCCTTTAGGGTACGAGCAGTACTTC	CASSLDRPLGYEQYF
TRBV7-6	TRBD2	TRBJ2-3	NA	TGTGCCAGCAGCGTCAGACTAGCGGGCTCAGATACGCAGTATTTT	CASSVRLAGSDTQYF
TRBV6-1	NA	TRBJ1-1	NA	TGTGCCAGCACCCATAGACGGGGAAACACTGAAGCTTTCTTT	CASTHRRGNTEAFF
TRBV6-1	NA	TRBJ1-6	NA	TGTGCCAGCAGTGAAGGGGCCCATTCACCCCTCCACTTT	CASSEGAHSPLHF
TRBV6-5	TRBD2	TRBJ2-5	NA	TGTGCCAGCACCAAGGGCCGCGGGGGCCAAGAGACCCAGTACTTC	CASTKGRGGQETQYF
TRBV18	NA	TRBJ1-1	NA	TGTGCCAGCTCACCACCGGACATCCCTGAAGCTTTCTTT	CASSPPDIPEAFF
TRBV4-1	NA	TRBJ1-3	NA	TGCGCCAGCAGCCAAGGATCCTTGGCCACCATATATTTT	CASSQGSLATIYF
TRBV2	TRBD2	TRBJ2-1	NA	TGTGCCAGCAGTGACCCCTCTAGCGGGAGGGCTAATGAGCAGTTCTTC	CASSDPSSGRANEQFF
TRBV7-2	TRBD2	TRBJ2-1	NA	TGTGCCAGCAGCCAGAGGACTAGCGGGTACAATGAGCAGTTCTTC	CASSQRTSGYNEQFF
TRBV4-1	TRBD2	TRBJ2-2	NA	TGCGCCAGCAGCCAACTAGCGGGAGGGCCTGGCGGGGAGCTGTTTTTT	CASSQLAGGPGGELFF
TRBV6-5	NA	TRBJ1-5	NA	TGTGCCAGCAGTTACCGCTATGACAGCGGGCTGCAGCCCCAGCATTTT	CASSYRYDSGLQPQHF
TRBV6-1	NA	TRBJ1-2	NA	TGTGCCAGCAGCGATCCCGGGAGGAACTATGGCTACACCTTC	CASSDPGRNYGYTF
TRBV18	NA	TRBJ1-1	NA	TGTGCCAGCTCACCATTAGGGGTCACTGAAGCTTTCTTT	CASSPLGVTEAFF
TRBV11-3	NA	TRBJ2-1	NA	TGTGCCAGCAGCCCGCGGGGCCAGGCTGAGCAGTTCTTC	CASSPRGQAEQFF
TRBV2	NA	TRBJ2-1	NA	TGTGCCAGCCGTCGAGTGTACAATGAGCAGTTCTTC	CASRRVYNEQFF